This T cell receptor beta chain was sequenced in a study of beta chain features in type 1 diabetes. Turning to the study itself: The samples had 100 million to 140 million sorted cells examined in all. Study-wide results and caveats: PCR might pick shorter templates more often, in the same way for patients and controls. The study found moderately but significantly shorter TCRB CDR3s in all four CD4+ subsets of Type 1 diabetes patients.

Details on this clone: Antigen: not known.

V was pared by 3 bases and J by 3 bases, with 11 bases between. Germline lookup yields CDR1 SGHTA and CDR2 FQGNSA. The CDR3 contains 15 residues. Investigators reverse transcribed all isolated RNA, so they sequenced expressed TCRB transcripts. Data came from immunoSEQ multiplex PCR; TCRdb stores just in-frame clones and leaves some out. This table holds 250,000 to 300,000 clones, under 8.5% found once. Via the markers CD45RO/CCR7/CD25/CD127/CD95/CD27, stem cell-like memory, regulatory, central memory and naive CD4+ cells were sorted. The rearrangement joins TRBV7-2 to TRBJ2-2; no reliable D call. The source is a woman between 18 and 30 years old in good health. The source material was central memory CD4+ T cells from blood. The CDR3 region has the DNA TGTGCCAGCAGCTTGGTGGGCCAGTACACCGGGGAGCTGTTTTTT. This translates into CASSLVGQYTGELFF. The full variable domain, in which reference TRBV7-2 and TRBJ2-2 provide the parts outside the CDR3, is GAGVSQSPSNKVTEKGKDVELRCDPISGHTALYWYRQSLGQGLEFLIYFQGNSAPDKSGLPSDRFSAERTGGSVSTLTIQRTQQEDSAVYLCASSLVGQYTGELFFGEGSRLTVL.